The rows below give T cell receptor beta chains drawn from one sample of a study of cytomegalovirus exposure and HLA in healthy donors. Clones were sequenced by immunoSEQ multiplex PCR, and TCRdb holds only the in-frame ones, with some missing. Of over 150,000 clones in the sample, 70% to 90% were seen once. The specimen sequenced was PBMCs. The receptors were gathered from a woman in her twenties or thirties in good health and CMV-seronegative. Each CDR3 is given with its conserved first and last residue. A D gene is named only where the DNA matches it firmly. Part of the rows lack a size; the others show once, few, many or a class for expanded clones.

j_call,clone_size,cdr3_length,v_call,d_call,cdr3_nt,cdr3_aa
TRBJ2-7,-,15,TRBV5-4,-,TGTGCCAGCAGCCTGGACGCGAGCAGAGGCTACGAGCAGTACTTC,CASSLDASRGYEQYF
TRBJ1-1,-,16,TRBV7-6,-,TGTGCCAGCAGCTTAGGCACAGGGATCATGAACACTGAAGCTTTCTTT,CASSLGTGIMNTEAFF
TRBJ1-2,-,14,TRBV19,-,TGTGCCAGTAGTATAGTTGCAGGCGGGGATGGCTACACCTTC,CASSIVAGGDGYTF
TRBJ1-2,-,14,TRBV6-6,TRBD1,TGTGCCAGCAGTCTACAGGGGTTGAACTATGGCTACACCTTC,CASSLQGLNYGYTF
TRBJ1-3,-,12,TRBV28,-,TGTGCCAGCGGGGAGGCCGGAAACACCATATATTTT,CASGEAGNTIYF
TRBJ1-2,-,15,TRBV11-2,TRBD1,TGTGCCAGCAGCACTAAGACAGGGGCTCTCTATGGCTACACCTTC,CASSTKTGALYGYTF
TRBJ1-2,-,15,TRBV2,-,TGTGCCAGCAGGTACAGGGACGGATCTAACTATGGCTACACCTTC,CASRYRDGSNYGYTF
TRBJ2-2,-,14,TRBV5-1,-,TGCGCCAGCAGCTTGGCCAAGAGCTCCGGGGAGCTGTTTTTT,CASSLAKSSGELFF
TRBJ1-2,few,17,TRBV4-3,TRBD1,TGCGCCAGCAGGGGGGTGACAGGGGGGGTAGCTAACTATGGCTACACCTTC,CASRGVTGGVANYGYTF
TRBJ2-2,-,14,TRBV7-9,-,TGTGCCAGCAGCTCCTACCGGGGAGCCGGGGAGCTGTTTTTT,CASSSYRGAGELFF
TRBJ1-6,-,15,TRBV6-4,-,TGTGCCAGCAGTGCGCTGACAGCCTGGAATTCACCCCTCCACTTT,CASSALTAWNSPLHF
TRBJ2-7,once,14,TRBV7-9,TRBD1,TGTGCCAGCAGTTCAGGACAGGGACCCTACGAGCAGTACTTC,CASSSGQGPYEQYF
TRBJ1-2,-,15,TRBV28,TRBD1,TGTGCCAGCTCCCACTCCGGGACAGGAGACTATGGCTACACCTTC,CASSHSGTGDYGYTF
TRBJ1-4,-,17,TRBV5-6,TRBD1,TGTGCCAGCAGCCCCGGGACAGGGCGTTCAACTAATGAAAAACTGTTTTTT,CASSPGTGRSTNEKLFF
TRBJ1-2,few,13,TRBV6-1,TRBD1,TGTGCCAGCAGCCCCGACAGGGTCTATGGCTACACCTTC,CASSPDRVYGYTF
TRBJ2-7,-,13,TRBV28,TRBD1,TGTGCCAGCAGCGGGACAGGGGGGGACGAGCAGTACTTC,CASSGTGGDEQYF
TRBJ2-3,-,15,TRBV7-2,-,TGTGCCAGCAGCTTAGGAACACGAACAGCAGATACGCAGTATTTT,CASSLGTRTADTQYF